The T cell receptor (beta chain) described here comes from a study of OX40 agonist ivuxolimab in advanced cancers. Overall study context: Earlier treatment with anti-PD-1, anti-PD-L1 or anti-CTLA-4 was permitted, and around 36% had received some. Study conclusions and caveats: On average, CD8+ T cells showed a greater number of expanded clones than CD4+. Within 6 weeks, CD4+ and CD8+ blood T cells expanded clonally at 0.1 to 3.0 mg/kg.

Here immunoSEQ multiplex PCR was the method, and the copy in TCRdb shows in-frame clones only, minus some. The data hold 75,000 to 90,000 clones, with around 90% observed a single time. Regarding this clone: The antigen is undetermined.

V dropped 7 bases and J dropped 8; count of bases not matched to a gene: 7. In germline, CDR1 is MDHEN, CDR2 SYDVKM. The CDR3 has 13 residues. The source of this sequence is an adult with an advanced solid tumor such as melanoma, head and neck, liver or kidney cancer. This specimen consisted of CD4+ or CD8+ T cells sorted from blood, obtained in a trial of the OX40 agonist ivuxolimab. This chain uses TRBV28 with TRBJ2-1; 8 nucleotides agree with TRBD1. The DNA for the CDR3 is TGTGCCAGCAAGCGGACAGGGCCGTATGAGCAGTTCTTC. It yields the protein CASKRTGPYEQFF. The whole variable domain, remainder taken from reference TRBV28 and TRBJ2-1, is DVKVTQSSRYLVKRTGEKVFLECVQDMDHENMFWYRQDPGLGLRLIYFSYDVKMKEKGDIPEGYSVSREKKERFSLILESASTNQTSMYLCASKRTGPYEQFFGPGTRLTVL.